Given below is one T cell receptor (beta chain) in context. The data belong to a study of T cell changes during pregnancy in multiple sclerosis. The V and J ends lost 5 bases and 6 bases, in that order; junction bases with no gene match: 8. Germline CDR1 and CDR2: SGHAT and FQNNGV. This CDR3 contains 15 residues. Only in-frame clones appear in the TCRdb table, and some are missing; sequencing was by immunoSEQ multiplex PCR. The table shows approximately 100,000 clones, with approximately 94% occurring only once. This sequence originates from a female donor with multiple sclerosis, enrolled in a pregnancy study. The sequencing used peripheral blood, collected in the third trimester of pregnancy. J is TRBJ1-5 and V is TRBV11-2; 9 bases are shared with TRBD1. DNA for the CDR3: TGTGCCAGCAGCAAAACAGGGGGCGAGGGTCAGCCCCAGCATTTT. This translates into CASSKTGGEGQPQHF.